The table lists the clone carrying this T cell receptor (beta chain) with a few counts. Its antigen is undetermined. TCRdb redid the calling of the RT-PCR reads with MiXCR, one entry per CDR3 protein. The sample has around 320,000 distinct CDR3 sequences, roughly 22% seen once. This CDR3 has 16 residues. Germline loops: CDR1 SGDLS, CDR2 YYNGEE. Trimming removed 3 bases from V and 5 bases from J; junction bases left unmatched: 8. The data are from a study of response to subunit inactivated influenza vaccine. Whole-study results and caveats: The authors proposed limited new T cell recruitment per seasonal influenza vaccination.

The source material was PBMCs from blood, sampled about 20 months after vaccination. This clonotype was sampled from a man aged 50-75 years who received an inactivated influenza vaccine. This chain connects TRBV9 to TRBJ2-1; 10 bases align to TRBD1. The DNA for the CDR3 is TGTGCCAGCAGCGCCCTTGGACAGGGGGGGGACAATGAGCAGTTCTTC. It encodes CASSALGQGGDNEQFF.